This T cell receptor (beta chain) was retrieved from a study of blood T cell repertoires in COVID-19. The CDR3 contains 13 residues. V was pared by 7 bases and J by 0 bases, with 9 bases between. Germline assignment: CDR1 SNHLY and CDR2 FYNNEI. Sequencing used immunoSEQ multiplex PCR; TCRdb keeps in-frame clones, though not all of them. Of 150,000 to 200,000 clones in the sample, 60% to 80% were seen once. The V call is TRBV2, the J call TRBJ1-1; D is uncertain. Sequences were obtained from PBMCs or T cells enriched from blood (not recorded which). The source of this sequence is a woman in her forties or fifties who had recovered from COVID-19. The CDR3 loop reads CASILGVNTEAFF. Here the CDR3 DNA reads TGTGCCAGCATTCTAGGAGTGAACACTGAAGCTTTCTTT.